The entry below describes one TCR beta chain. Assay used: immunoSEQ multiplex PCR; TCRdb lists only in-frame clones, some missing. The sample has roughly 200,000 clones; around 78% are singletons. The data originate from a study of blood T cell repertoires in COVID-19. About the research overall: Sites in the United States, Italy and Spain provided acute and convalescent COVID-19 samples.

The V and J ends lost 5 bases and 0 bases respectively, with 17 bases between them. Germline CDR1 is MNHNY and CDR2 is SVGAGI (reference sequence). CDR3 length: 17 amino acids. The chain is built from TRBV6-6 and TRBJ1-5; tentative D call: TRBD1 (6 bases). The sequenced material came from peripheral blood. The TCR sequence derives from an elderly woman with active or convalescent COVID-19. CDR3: CASSPGTYTSSNQPQHF. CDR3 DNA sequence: TGTGCCAGCAGTCCCGGGACATATACTTCTAGCAATCAGCCCCAGCATTTT.